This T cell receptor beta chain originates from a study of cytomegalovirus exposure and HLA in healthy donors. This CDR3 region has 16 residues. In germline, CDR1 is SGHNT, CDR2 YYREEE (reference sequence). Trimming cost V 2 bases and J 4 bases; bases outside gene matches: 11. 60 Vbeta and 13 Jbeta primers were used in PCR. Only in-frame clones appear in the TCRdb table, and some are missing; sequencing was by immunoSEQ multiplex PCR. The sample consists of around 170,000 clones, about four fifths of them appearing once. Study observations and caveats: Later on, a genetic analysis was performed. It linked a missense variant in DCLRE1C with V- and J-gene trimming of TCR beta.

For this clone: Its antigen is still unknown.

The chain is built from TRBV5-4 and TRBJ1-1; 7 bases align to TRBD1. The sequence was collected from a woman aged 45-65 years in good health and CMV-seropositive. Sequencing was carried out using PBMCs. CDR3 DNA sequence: TGTGCCAGCAGCTTTTTACCGACAGGGCGCCCCACTGAAGCTTTCTTT. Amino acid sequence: CASSFLPTGRPTEAFF.